These 30 T cell receptor beta chains were sequenced from one sample in a study of CD8+CD57+ T cells in acquired aplastic anemia. The TCR beta profiling, which covered VDJ combination and CDR3 sequence, was carried out using genomic DNA as the template. One entry per CDR3 protein, called by TCRdb with MiXCR from the reads. Counted here are about 62,000 distinct CDR3 sequences, about 54% occurring once; the ten biggest clones make up roughly 2.5%. Sequenced: sorted CD4+, CD8+, or CD8+CD57+ T cells (not recorded which) from PBMCs. These receptors originate from a human donor in good health, serving as a control.

V usage is TRBV19 and J usage is TRBJ1-1, with 11 bases matching TRBD1. The CDR3 extends over 14 amino acids. The J segment lost 4 bases and the V segment lost 3 bases, leaving 1 base of the junction unmatched. The germline gives CDR1 LNHDA, CDR2 SQIVND (reference sequence). CDR3 coding DNA: TGTGCCAGTAGTATGGGGACAGGGGGCACTGAAGCTTTCTTT. As protein: CASSMGTGGTEAFF.

This clonotype has at least ten counts. The gene calls are TRBV14 and TRBJ2-1; TRBD2 matches at 10 bases. This CDR3 region has 18 residues. V dropped 3 bases and J dropped 0; count of bases not matched to a gene: 8. CDR1 is SGHDN and CDR2 is FVKESK in the germline V gene. The CDR3 bases are TGTGCCAGCAGCCACAGATCCGGACTAGCGGTCTCCTACAATGAGCAGTTCTTC. It encodes CASSHRSGLAVSYNEQFF.

V is TRBV29-1 and J is TRBJ2-5; 7 bases are a match to TRBD1. Trimming removed 5 bases from V and 5 bases from J; junction bases left unmatched: 5. Germline CDR1 SQVTM, CDR2 ANQGSEA. The CDR3 extends over 12 amino acids. Written as DNA, the CDR3 is TGCAGCGTTTTTACAGGGGAGGAGACCCAGTACTTC. It specifies CSVFTGEETQYF.

This clonotype was counted many times. This chain connects TRBV5-1 to TRBJ1-1, with TRBD1 as a possible D gene (5 bases). This CDR3 region has 15 residues. Germline loops: CDR1 SGHRS, CDR2 YFSETQ. V was cut by 1 base and J by 5 bases, with 15 bases left in between. CDR3 sequence reads: CASSLTRGSGTEAFF. The CDR3 DNA follows: TGCGCCAGCAGCTTGACGAGGGGTTCGGGAACTGAAGCTTTCTTT.

This clonotype has a count of ten or more. The V call is TRBV29-1, the J call TRBJ2-1; D gene ambiguous. Deletions cut 7 bases from V and 4 bases from J, with 17 bases between. In germline, CDR1 is SQVTM, CDR2 ANQGSEA. There are 14 residues in the CDR3. CDR3 in amino acids: CSGSKQFHYNEQFF. In DNA, the CDR3 is TGCAGCGGAAGTAAACAGTTTCATTACAATGAGCAGTTCTTC.

The J gene is TRBJ2-7, the V gene TRBV20-1; 8 nucleotides align to TRBD1. Unmatched junction bases numbered 20, after V lost 6 bases and J lost 7 bases. Germline-derived CDR1 and CDR2 are DFQATT and SNEGSKA (reference sequence). The CDR3 extends over 16 amino acids. The DNA of the CDR3 is TGCAGTGCCACACGCGCCGCGACAGGGGACCGAAGGGAGCAGTACTTC. It translates to CSATRAATGDRREQYF.

This sequence joins TRBV29-1 and TRBJ1-2, with D perhaps matching TRBD1 (5 bases). The germline V and J ends were trimmed by 6 bases and 0 bases, with 8 bases remaining between them. The CDR3 has 12 amino acids. In germline, CDR1 is SQVTM, CDR2 ANQGSEA. CDR3 in DNA: TGCAGCGTCGGGGGGGCTAACTATGGCTACACCTTC. Protein product: CSVGGANYGYTF.

V gene TRBV4-2 combines with J gene TRBJ2-7; 9 bases align to TRBD2. The CDR3 runs 19 residues. Germline V CDR1 and CDR2: LGHNA, YNFKEQ. V lost 1 base, J lost 0 bases, and 13 bases stayed unmatched. The CDR3 reads CASSQGWASGIPPSYEQYF. The CDR3 DNA is TGTGCCAGCAGCCAAGGGTGGGCTAGCGGGATTCCCCCCTCCTACGAGCAGTACTTC.

This chain connects TRBV15 to TRBJ2-7; D might be TRBD1 (6 bases). In germline, CDR1 is LNHNV, CDR2 YYDKDF (reference sequence). The CDR3 has 14 amino acids. Deletions cut 0 bases from V and 5 bases from J, with 11 bases between. The CDR3: CATSRDRTGNEQYF. CDR3 DNA sequence: TGTGCCACCAGCAGAGATCGTACAGGGAACGAGCAGTACTTC.

This clonotype was observed a handful of times. The V gene is TRBV20-1, the J gene TRBJ2-7; 8 nucleotides align to TRBD2. J was trimmed by 4 bases and V by 6 bases; bases with no gene match: 8. CDR3 size: 13 residues. Germline CDR1 reads DFQATT; CDR2 reads SNEGSKA (reference sequence). CDR3: CSASGLDAYEQYF. CDR3 DNA sequence: TGCAGTGCCTCGGGACTAGACGCTTACGAGCAGTACTTC.

The table lists this clonotype with many counts. The rearrangement uses TRBV12-3 or TRBV12-4 and TRBJ1-5; a possible D gene is TRBD1 (5 bases). This CDR3 contains 16 residues. The V and J ends lost 1 base and 2 bases respectively, with 12 bases between them. CDR3 region: CASSLGQGRGNQPQHF. CDR3 DNA sequence: TGTGCCAGCAGTTTAGGGCAGGGAAGGGGCAATCAGCCCCAGCATTTT.

J is TRBJ1-5 and V is TRBV2; D is unclear. The germline gives CDR1 SNHLY, CDR2 FYNNEI. V was shortened by 7 bases and J by 2 bases, with 12 bases between the two germline ends. The CDR3 loop spans 14 amino acids. CDR3 region: CASNLRRGNQPQHF. For the CDR3, the DNA is TGTGCCAGCAATCTGAGGAGGGGCAATCAGCCCCAGCATTTT. The variable domain in full, with the rest retrieved from reference TRBV2 and TRBJ1-5, is EPEVTQTPSHQVTQMGQEVILRCVPISNHLYFYWYRQILGQKVEFLVSFYNNEISEKSEIFDDQFSVERPDGSNFTLKIRSTKLEDSAMYFCASNLRRGNQPQHFGDGTRLSIL.

This sequence joins TRBV7-3 and TRBJ2-7, with TRBD2 identical over 8 bases. Germline CDR1 SGHTA, CDR2 FQGTGA. With 3 bases clipped from V and 2 bases from J, the junction kept 15 bases outside the gene matches. CDR3 length equals 18 residues. The CDR3 loop is CASSFGSLAGGGPYEQYF. DNA of the CDR3: TGTGCCAGCAGCTTTGGTAGTCTAGCGGGCGGGGGCCCCTACGAGCAGTACTTC.

There are many counts of this clonotype. V gene TRBV9 combines with J gene TRBJ1-1; D unresolved. This CDR3 is built from 14 residues. With 0 bases removed from V and 2 bases from J, the gap between germline ends came to 8 bases. Germline V lookup: CDR1 SGDLS, CDR2 YYNGEE. In DNA, the CDR3 is TGTGCCAGCAGCGTAGCTTACACTAACACTGAAGCTTTCTTT. Its translation: CASSVAYTNTEAFF.

This clonotype was observed at least ten times. V and J are TRBV20-1 and TRBJ1-4; 7 bases agree with TRBD1. This CDR3 contains 14 residues. After removal of 6 bases from V and 7 bases from J, the junction contained 11 bases not matched to a gene. The germline V gene has CDR1 DFQATT and CDR2 SNEGSKA (reference sequence). For the CDR3, the DNA is TGCAGTGCGAAAGACAGGGTAACGGGTGAAAAACTGTTTTTT. Amino acid sequence: CSAKDRVTGEKLFF.

J is TRBJ2-7 and V is TRBV24-1; D not certain. This CDR3 region has 12 residues. V was cut by 4 bases and J by 3 bases, with 6 bases left in between. Germline CDR1 reads KGHDR; CDR2 reads SFDVKD. CDR3 coding DNA: TGTGCCACCAGTGACAGAAACTACGAGCAGTACTTC. This sequence encodes CATSDRNYEQYF.

CDR3 DNA: TGTGCCAGCAGCTTAAGGATGTGGACTAATTCACCCCTCCACTTT. Translated, it gives CASSLRMWTNSPLHF. The chain carries TRBV7-3 and TRBJ1-6, with unresolved D. Germline lookup yields CDR1 SGHTA and CDR2 FQGTGA. This CDR3 region has 15 residues. Trimming cost V 1 base and J 6 bases, with 10 bases left between them.

This sequence joins TRBV20-1 and TRBJ1-1; 8 bases agree with TRBD1. Germline trimming cut 5 bases from V and 8 bases from J; bases unmatched to any gene: 1. The CDR3 is made up of 10 amino acids. The germline V gene encodes CDR1 DFQATT and CDR2 SNEGSKA (reference sequence). CDR3 sequence (DNA): TGCAGTGCTTGGACAGGGGAAGCTTTCTTT. This translates into CSAWTGEAFF.

By its share, this clonotype is medium-sized. The rearrangement links TRBV19 to TRBJ2-1; D ambiguous. This CDR3 contains 12 residues. The V gene's germline CDR1 is LNHDA and CDR2 SQIVND (reference sequence). Between the trimmed V and J ends, which lost 6 bases and 4 bases, there was a span of 7 bases. CDR3 nucleotides: TGTGCCAGTAGAACGCGGTACAATGAGCAGTTCTTC. This sequence encodes CASRTRYNEQFF.

The rearrangement joins TRBV19 to TRBJ2-7; 11 nucleotides match TRBD2. CDR1 and CDR2 (germline): LNHDA, SQIVND (reference sequence). V dropped 10 bases and J dropped 0; count of bases not matched to a gene: 2. This CDR3 is built from 13 residues. This CDR3 reads CATGLAGSYEQYF. The CDR3 DNA reads as TGTGCCACCGGACTAGCGGGCTCCTACGAGCAGTACTTC.

The chain carries TRBV10-1 and TRBJ2-7; TRBD1 aligns across 7 bases. This CDR3 is built from 15 residues. The ends lost 3 bases at V and 5 bases at J; junction bases unmatched: 10. In germline, CDR1 is WNHNN, CDR2 SYGVQD (reference sequence). CDR3: CASSETTGMEDEQYF. Here the CDR3 DNA reads TGCGCCAGCAGTGAAACGACAGGGATGGAGGACGAGCAGTACTTC.

This clonotype was seen only once. This may stem from a read error, because a much larger clone lies one nucleotide away. V gene TRBV3-1 combines with J gene TRBJ2-1; 9 nucleotides align to TRBD2. Trimming took 4 bases from V and 7 from J; bases not matched to a gene: 11. This CDR3 contains 16 residues. The V gene's germline CDR1 is LGHDT and CDR2 YNNKEL (reference sequence). CDR3 nucleotides: TGTGCCAGCAGCCGCGGCATAGCGGGAGTGGTTAATGAGCAGTTCTTC. This sequence encodes CASSRGIAGVVNEQFF.

The chain joins TRBV24-1 to TRBJ2-7, with 12 bases lining up with TRBD2. Per the germline V gene, CDR1 is KGHDR and CDR2 is SFDVKD. V lost 5 bases to trimming and J lost 6 bases; unmatched junction nucleotides: 13. The CDR3 totals 17 residues. CDR3 protein: CATSGLSRTSGTAEQYF. The DNA for the CDR3 is TGTGCCACCAGTGGCCTCTCTCGGACTAGCGGGACGGCCGAGCAGTACTTC.

This clonotype has a single count. The gene calls are TRBV15 and TRBJ1-1; D gene uncertain. Deletions cut 1 base from V and 4 bases from J, with 7 bases between. The CDR3 is made up of 13 amino acids. Per the germline V gene, CDR1 is LNHNV and CDR2 is YYDKDF (reference sequence). The CDR3 nucleotides read TGTGCCACCAGCAGAGCTTATGGCACTGAAGCTTTCTTT. Amino acids: CATSRAYGTEAFF.

The chain joins TRBV9 to TRBJ1-6; D not certain. Germline-derived CDR1 and CDR2 are SGDLS and YYNGEE. The CDR3 length is 12 residues. Trimming removed 5 bases at V and 10 bases at J, with 10 bases between. In DNA form, the CDR3 reads TGTGCCAGCAGTTTCTACAGATCACCCCTCCACTTT. Residues: CASSFYRSPLHF. The entire variable domain, with the rest obtained from reference TRBV9 and TRBJ1-6, is as follows: DSGVTQTPKHLITATGQRVTLRCSPRSGDLSVYWYQQSLDQGLQFLIQYYNGEERAKGNILERFSAQQFPDLHSELNLSSLELGDSALYFCASSFYRSPLHFGNGTRLTVT.

This clonotype was seen a handful of times. The chain links TRBV15 to TRBJ1-5; 7 bases are shared with TRBD1. Germline trimming cut 3 bases from V and 6 bases from J; bases unmatched to any gene: 14. CDR3 length: 17 residues. Looked up from germline, CDR1 is LNHNV and CDR2 is YYDKDF (reference sequence). The CDR3 DNA reads TGTGCCACCAGCAGCCCTCCACAGACAGGGCCAGCTCAGCCCCAGCATTTT. Translation gives CATSSPPQTGPAQPQHF.

This rearrangement joins TRBV16 to TRBJ1-1; D is ambiguous. With 5 bases removed from V and 4 bases from J, the gap between germline ends came to 8 bases. CDR1 and CDR2 from the germline V gene are KGHSY and FQNENV. This CDR3 is 12 amino acids long. This chain's CDR3 is CASSWVGTEAFF. The CDR3 nucleotides are TGTGCCAGCAGCTGGGTCGGCACTGAAGCTTTCTTT.

This clonotype turned up a few times. The chain carries TRBV18 and TRBJ2-6; D is perhaps TRBD2 (5 bases). Per the germline V gene, CDR1 is KGHSH and CDR2 is LQKENI. Trimming removed 3 bases at V and 4 bases at J, with 13 bases between. The length of the CDR3 is 16 residues. The CDR3 DNA reads TGTGCCAGCTCACCTCGGGAACCCCTCGGGGCCAACGTCCTGACTTTC. Its protein product is CASSPREPLGANVLTF.

The chain is built from TRBV25-1 and TRBJ2-7; D may be TRBD1 (5 bases). The length of the CDR3 is 14 residues. From germline, CDR1 is MGHDK and CDR2 SYGVNS. V lost 6 bases to trimming and J lost 6 bases, with 18 bases between them. The chain's CDR3 is CASSVGRTGAEQYF. CDR3 nucleotides: TGTGCCAGCAGCGTAGGCCGAACTGGGGCCGAGCAGTACTTC.

The rearrangement links TRBV15 to TRBJ2-5; D ambiguous. The CDR3 sequence is 14 residues long. Between the trimmed V and J ends, which lost 3 bases and 1 base, there was a span of 9 bases. CDR1 LNHNV and CDR2 YYDKDF come from the germline V gene (reference sequence). The CDR3 DNA sequence: TGTGCCACCAGCAGCGCCTTGTTCCAAGAGACCCAGTACTTC. The encoded protein is CATSSALFQETQYF.